This TCR beta chain was sequenced in a study of blood T cell repertoires in COVID-19 (dated by TCRdb to about 2020). For the wider study: The collaborator samples originated in the United States, Italy and Spain and spanned the acute and convalescent phases of COVID-19. The repertoires were released in a freely available public database intended as a resource for research on the immune response to SARS-CoV-2. The material from the prospective study consisted of cDNA or gDNA derived from T cells, B-cell-depleted T cells, or PBMCs. Samples came from the ongoing ImmuneRACE study (first 160 participants) plus 1,254 subjects from 6 global collaborators. Subjects who had been exposed to COVID-19, were actively infected with it, or had recovered from it provided the deeply sampled blood TCRbeta repertoires that made up the dataset. HLA class I and class II types, where available, came from metadata supplied by the sample provider rather than from assay-based typing. Sample metadata almost always included a de-identified subject ID, COVID-19 status, age in years and sex.

TCRbeta CDR3 regions were amplified from genomic DNA by means of the immunoSEQ Assay, a bias-controlled multiplex PCR. The study's own analysis went as follows. The number of nucleated cells in each sample was estimated by amplification of reference gene primers within the assay. Sequence reads were collapsed and filtered to measure the absolute abundance of every unique TCRbeta CDR3 rearrangement. For each sample, productive Simpson clonality was calculated as the square root of Simpson's diversity index across productive rearrangements. This immuneACCESS table, as held by TCRdb, lists in-frame sequences with V and J called but not all clones. Of the missing ones, under half trace to an unresolved V gene in checked studies; the others have no known cause. V, J and clone size are taken as reported in that table, and D and trimming were inferred from the DNA itself. In all, the sample holds about 180,000 clones, and 84% of those were seen once. The ten largest make up approximately 7.3% of the sample.

Concerning this clone itself: There is no known antigen for this receptor. Per-base quality was not reported, and no clone a single base away is much larger than it.

Looking up the germline V gene (reference sequence) yields CDR1 SEHNR and CDR2 FQNEAQ. The CDR3, cysteine through phenylalanine, is 14 amino acids long. CDR3 DNA only is kept here, 42 bases in frame from base 1. After removal of 2 bases from V and 6 bases from J, the junction retains 2 bases not matched to a gene. What the research found in general, with its limitations: Clinical and demographic metadata were provided uncurated, with the amount varying by source and participant.

Collaborating institutions collected whole blood in K2EDTA tubes following their own protocols. For TCRbeta analysis, collaborators shipped samples in one of three forms: frozen whole blood, isolated PBMCs, or DNA extracted from either of those sample types. The chain is made from TRBV7-9 and TRBJ2-1; 9 central bases correspond to TRBD2. The receptor was derived from a human donor in a cohort sampled during active COVID-19. Input material: peripheral blood. The nucleotides read TGTGCCAGCAGCTTACGCGGGGGGGCCAATGAGCAGTTCTTC. This translates into CASSLRGGANEQFF.